The rows below give T cell receptor beta chains drawn from one sample of a study of OX40 agonist ivuxolimab in advanced cancers. Generated by immunoSEQ multiplex PCR, the TCRdb table keeps only in-frame clones and is missing some. The sample lists about 21,000 clones, 88% occurring once. Sequenced here: CD4+ or CD8+ T cells sorted from blood, sampled in a trial of the OX40 agonist ivuxolimab. The source is an adult with an advanced solid tumor such as melanoma, head and neck, liver or kidney cancer. CDR3s include the opening cysteine and the closing phenylalanine or tryptophan. Fields, in order: J gene, clone size, D gene, V gene, CDR3 protein, CDR3 DNA. D genes are given only for firm matches. Clone size, where shown, is once, few, many, or a class for clones that have expanded.

j_call: TRBJ2-7
clone_size: NA
d_call: NA
v_call: TRBV6-1
cdr3_aa: CASPNPVKGGDEQYF
cdr3_nt: TGTGCCAGCCCCAACCCCGTCAAAGGAGGAGACGAGCAGTACTTC

j_call: TRBJ2-7
clone_size: NA
d_call: NA
v_call: TRBV18
cdr3_aa: CASSPSSAPTMAYEQYF
cdr3_nt: TGTGCCAGCTCACCAAGCTCAGCTCCAACTATGGCCTACGAGCAGTACTTC

j_call: TRBJ2-7
clone_size: NA
d_call: NA
v_call: TRBV7-9
cdr3_aa: CASSLGAGVGYEQYF
cdr3_nt: TGTGCCAGCAGCTTAGGGGCTGGGGTTGGGTACGAGCAGTACTTC

j_call: TRBJ1-5
clone_size: few
d_call: NA
v_call: TRBV9
cdr3_aa: CASSADGGNQPQHF
cdr3_nt: TGTGCCAGCAGCGCGGACGGGGGTAATCAGCCCCAGCATTTT

j_call: TRBJ2-7
clone_size: NA
d_call: NA
v_call: TRBV7-2
cdr3_aa: CASSLVTESYEQYF
cdr3_nt: TGTGCCAGCAGCCTGGTCACCGAGAGCTACGAGCAGTACTTC

j_call: TRBJ1-5
clone_size: few
d_call: NA
v_call: TRBV4-2
cdr3_aa: CASSQDLSNQPQHF
cdr3_nt: TGTGCCAGCAGCCAAGATTTAAGCAATCAGCCCCAGCATTTT

j_call: TRBJ2-1
clone_size: NA
d_call: TRBD1
v_call: TRBV7-9
cdr3_aa: CASKGEGATVYNEQFF
cdr3_nt: TGTGCCAGCAAAGGAGAGGGGGCCACAGTCTACAATGAGCAGTTCTTC

j_call: TRBJ2-5
clone_size: NA
d_call: NA
v_call: TRBV7-6
cdr3_aa: CASSLEATQYF
cdr3_nt: TGTGCCAGCAGCTTAGAGGCGACCCAGTACTTC

j_call: TRBJ1-5
clone_size: NA
d_call: NA
v_call: TRBV15
cdr3_aa: CATSRDRDSNQPQHF
cdr3_nt: TGTGCCACCAGCAGAGATCGGGATAGCAATCAGCCCCAGCATTTT

j_call: TRBJ2-1
clone_size: NA
d_call: NA
v_call: TRBV18
cdr3_aa: CASSPPPAPHEQFF
cdr3_nt: TGTGCCAGCTCACCACCGCCAGCCCCCCATGAGCAGTTCTTC

j_call: TRBJ2-1
clone_size: once
d_call: NA
v_call: TRBV7-9
cdr3_aa: CASSLVTGSFF
cdr3_nt: TGTGCCAGCAGCTTAGTCACGGGGTCGTTCTTC

j_call: TRBJ2-7
clone_size: NA
d_call: TRBD1
v_call: TRBV6-6
cdr3_aa: CASSYRQGPYEQYF
cdr3_nt: TGTGCCAGCAGTTACCGACAGGGTCCCTACGAGCAGTACTTC

j_call: TRBJ1-2
clone_size: NA
d_call: NA
v_call: TRBV5-1
cdr3_aa: CASSLDPAVEEGYTF
cdr3_nt: TGCGCCAGCAGCTTGGACCCAGCCGTAGAGGAGGGCTACACCTTC

j_call: TRBJ2-1
clone_size: NA
d_call: NA
v_call: TRBV19
cdr3_aa: CASSSRTGRGNEQFF
cdr3_nt: TGTGCCAGTAGTTCCCGAACAGGGAGGGGGAATGAGCAGTTCTTC

j_call: TRBJ2-7
clone_size: NA
d_call: TRBD2
v_call: TRBV5-6
cdr3_aa: CASSLLMAGDEQYF
cdr3_nt: TGTGCCAGCAGCTTGCTTATGGCGGGAGACGAGCAGTACTTC

j_call: TRBJ2-2
clone_size: NA
d_call: NA
v_call: TRBV6-4
cdr3_aa: CASSAGVGTGELFF
cdr3_nt: TGTGCCAGCAGTGCGGGGGTAGGAACCGGGGAGCTGTTTTTT

j_call: TRBJ2-7
clone_size: once
d_call: TRBD2
v_call: TRBV9
cdr3_aa: CASSGDSGGYEQYF
cdr3_nt: TGTGCCAGCAGCGGGGATAGCGGGGGTTACGAGCAGTACTTC

j_call: TRBJ2-2
clone_size: NA
d_call: TRBD2
v_call: TRBV4-1
cdr3_aa: CASSQWEGEGGELFF
cdr3_nt: TGCGCCAGCAGCCAATGGGAGGGAGAGGGCGGGGAGCTGTTTTTT

j_call: TRBJ2-1
clone_size: NA
d_call: TRBD2
v_call: TRBV9
cdr3_aa: CASSVRGLAGDSNEQFF
cdr3_nt: TGTGCCAGCAGCGTGAGGGGGCTAGCGGGGGACAGCAATGAGCAGTTCTTC

j_call: TRBJ2-3
clone_size: NA
d_call: NA
v_call: TRBV6-4
cdr3_aa: CASSVEGGTDTQYF
cdr3_nt: TGTGCCAGCAGTGTGGAGGGGGGCACAGATACGCAGTATTTT

j_call: TRBJ2-7
clone_size: NA
d_call: NA
v_call: TRBV15
cdr3_aa: CATSSAPRTPESYEQYF
cdr3_nt: TGTGCCACCAGCAGTGCCCCTAGGACACCCGAATCCTACGAGCAGTACTTC

j_call: TRBJ2-1
clone_size: NA
d_call: TRBD2
v_call: TRBV9
cdr3_aa: CASSDRLAGAHEQFF
cdr3_nt: TGTGCCAGCAGCGACCGACTAGCGGGAGCCCATGAGCAGTTCTTC